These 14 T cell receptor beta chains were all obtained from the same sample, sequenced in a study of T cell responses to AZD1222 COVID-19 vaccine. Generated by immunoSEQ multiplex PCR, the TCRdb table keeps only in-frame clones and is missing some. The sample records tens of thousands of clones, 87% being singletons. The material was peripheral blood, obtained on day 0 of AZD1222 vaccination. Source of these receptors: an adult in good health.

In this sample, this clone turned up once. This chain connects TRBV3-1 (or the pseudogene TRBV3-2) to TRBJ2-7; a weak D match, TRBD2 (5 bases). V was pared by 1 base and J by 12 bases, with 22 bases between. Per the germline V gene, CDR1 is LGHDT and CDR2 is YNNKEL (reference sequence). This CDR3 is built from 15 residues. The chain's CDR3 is CASSQGGSPLRAWYF. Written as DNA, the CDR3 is TGTGCCAGCAGCCAAGGAGGGTCGCCCCTACGAGCATGGTACTTC.

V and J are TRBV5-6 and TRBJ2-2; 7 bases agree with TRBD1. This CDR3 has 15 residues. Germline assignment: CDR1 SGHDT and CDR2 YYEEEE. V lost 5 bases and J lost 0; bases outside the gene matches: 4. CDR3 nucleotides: TGTGCCAGCAGACCCGGGACAGCGAACACCGGGGAGCTGTTTTTT. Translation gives CASRPGTANTGELFF.

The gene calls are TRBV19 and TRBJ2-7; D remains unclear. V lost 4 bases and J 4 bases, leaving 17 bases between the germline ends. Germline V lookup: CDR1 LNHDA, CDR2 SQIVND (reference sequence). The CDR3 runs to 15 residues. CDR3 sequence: CASSTRHGPLYEQYF. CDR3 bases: TGTGCCAGTAGTACCCGCCACGGCCCCCTTTACGAGCAGTACTTC.

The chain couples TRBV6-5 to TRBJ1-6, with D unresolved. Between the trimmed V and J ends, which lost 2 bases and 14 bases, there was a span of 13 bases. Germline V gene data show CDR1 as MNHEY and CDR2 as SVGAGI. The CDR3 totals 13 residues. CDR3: CASSYGGDSSLHF. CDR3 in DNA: TGTGCCAGCAGTTACGGAGGAGATTCGTCCCTCCACTTT.

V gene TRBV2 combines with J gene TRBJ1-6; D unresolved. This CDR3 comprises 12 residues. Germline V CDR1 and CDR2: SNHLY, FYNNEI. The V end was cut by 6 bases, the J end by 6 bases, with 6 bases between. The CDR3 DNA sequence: TGTGCCAGCAGCAGGACTAATTCACCCCTCCACTTT. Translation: CASSRTNSPLHF.

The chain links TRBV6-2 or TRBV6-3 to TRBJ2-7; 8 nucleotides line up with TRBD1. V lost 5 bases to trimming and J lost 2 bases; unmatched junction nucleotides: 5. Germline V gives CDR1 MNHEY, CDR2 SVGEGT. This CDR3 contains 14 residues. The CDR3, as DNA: TGTGCCAGCAGTATCGGGACAGGAGCCTACGAGCAGTACTTC. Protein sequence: CASSIGTGAYEQYF.

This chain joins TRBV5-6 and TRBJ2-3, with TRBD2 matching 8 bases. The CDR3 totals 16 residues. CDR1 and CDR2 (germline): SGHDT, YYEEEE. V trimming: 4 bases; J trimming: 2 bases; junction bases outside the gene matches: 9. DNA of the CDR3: TGTGCCAGCAGCCAACGAACTAGCGGCCCCACAGATACGCAGTATTTT. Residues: CASSQRTSGPTDTQYF.

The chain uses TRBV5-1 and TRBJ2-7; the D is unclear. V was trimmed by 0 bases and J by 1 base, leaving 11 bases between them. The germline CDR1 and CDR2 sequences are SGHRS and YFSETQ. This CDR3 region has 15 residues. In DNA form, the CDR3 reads TGCGCCAGCAGCTTGGGAGGTGGGCCTTCCTACGAGCAGTACTTC. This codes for CASSLGGGPSYEQYF. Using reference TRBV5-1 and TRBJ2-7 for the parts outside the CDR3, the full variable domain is KAGVTQTPRYLIKTRGQQVTLSCSPISGHRSVSWYQQTPGQGLQFLFEYFSETQRNKGNFPGRFSGRQFSNSRSEMNVSTLELGDSALYLCASSLGGGPSYEQYFGPGTRLTVT.

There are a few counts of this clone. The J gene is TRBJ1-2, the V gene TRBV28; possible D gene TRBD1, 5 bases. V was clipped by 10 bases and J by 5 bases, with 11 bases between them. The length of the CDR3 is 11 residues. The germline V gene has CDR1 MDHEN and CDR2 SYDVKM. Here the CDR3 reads CATTGSYGYTF. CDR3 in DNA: TGTGCCACCACAGGATCATATGGCTACACCTTC.

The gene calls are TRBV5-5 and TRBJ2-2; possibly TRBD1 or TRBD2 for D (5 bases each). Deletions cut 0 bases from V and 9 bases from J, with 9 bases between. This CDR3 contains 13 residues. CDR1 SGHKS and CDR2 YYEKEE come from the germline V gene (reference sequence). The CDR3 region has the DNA TGTGCCAGCAGCTTGGCCGGGGACCGGGAGCTGTTTTTT. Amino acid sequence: CASSLAGDRELFF.

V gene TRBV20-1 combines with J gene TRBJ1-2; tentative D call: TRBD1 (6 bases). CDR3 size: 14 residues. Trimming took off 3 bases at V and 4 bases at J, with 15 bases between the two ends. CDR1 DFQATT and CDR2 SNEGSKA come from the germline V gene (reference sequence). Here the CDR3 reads CSASMAGEAYGYTF. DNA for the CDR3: TGCAGTGCTAGTATGGCAGGGGAGGCCTATGGCTACACCTTC.

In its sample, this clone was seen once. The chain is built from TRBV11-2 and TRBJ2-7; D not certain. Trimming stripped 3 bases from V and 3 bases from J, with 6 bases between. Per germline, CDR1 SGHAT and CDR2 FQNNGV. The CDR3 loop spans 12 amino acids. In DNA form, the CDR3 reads TGTGCCAGCAGCTTCGCCAGCTACGAGCAGTACTTC. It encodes CASSFASYEQYF. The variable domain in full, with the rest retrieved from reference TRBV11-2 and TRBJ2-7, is EAGVAQSPRYKIIEKRQSVAFWCNPISGHATLYWYQQILGQGPKLLIQFQNNGVVDDSQLPKDRFSAERLKGVDSTLKIQPAKLEDSAVYLCASSFASYEQYFGPGTRLTVT.

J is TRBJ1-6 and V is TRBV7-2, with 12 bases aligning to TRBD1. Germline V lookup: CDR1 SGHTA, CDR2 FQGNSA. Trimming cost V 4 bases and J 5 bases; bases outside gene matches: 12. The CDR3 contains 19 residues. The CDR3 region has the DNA TGTGCCAGCAGCTCAACACCGCATGGGACAGGGGGCAATAATTCACCCCTCCACTTT. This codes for CASSSTPHGTGGNNSPLHF.

The CDR3 nucleotides are TGTGCCAGCAGCTTGGCACCGGGGGCTGAAAAACTGTTTTTT. This translates into CASSLAPGAEKLFF. This chain connects TRBV7-2 to TRBJ1-4; possibly TRBD1 for D (6 bases). The CDR3 loop spans 14 amino acids. Germline CDR1 SGHTA, CDR2 FQGNSA. Trimming stripped 3 bases from V and 7 bases from J, with 12 bases between.